This T cell receptor beta chain was profiled in a study of blood T cell repertoires in COVID-19. Study overall: Samples came from the United States, Italy and Spain, spanning acute and convalescent COVID-19. PBMCs, B-cell-depleted T cells, or T cells provided the cDNA or gDNA that made up the material.

The germline V gene has CDR1 LGHDT and CDR2 YNNKEL (reference sequence). The V gene lost 2 bases and the J gene lost 1 base, with 5 bases spanning the gap. The CDR3 is made up of 13 amino acids. Authors' data handling: Amplification with reference gene primers provided the estimates of nucleated cell counts. The protocol was immunoSEQ multiplex PCR, while the TCRdb copy is restricted to in-frame clones and leaves out a portion. The V and J calls and the clone size are those of that table, but D and trimming were determined from the DNA. The table lists more than 70,000 clones, roughly 77% of them singletons.

J is TRBJ1-1 and V is TRBV3-1 (or the pseudogene TRBV3-2), with D maybe TRBD1 (5 bases). The TCR sequence derives from a human donor in a cohort sampled during active COVID-19. The sequenced sample consisted of peripheral blood. CDR3: CASSQQGNTEAFF. As DNA, the CDR3 is TGTGCCAGCAGCCAACAGGGGAACACTGAAGCTTTCTTT.